A single sample is the source of the 9 T cell receptor beta chains below, sequenced in a study of shared clonotypes between healthy human individuals. Using immunoSEQ multiplex PCR, the repertoire was profiled, and TCRdb retains in-frame clones only, with some absent. Of under 1 million clones in the sample, roughly 96% were seen once. In the naive CD8 group, cells lacked CD45RO and were positively selected for CCR7, so terminally differentiated effector memory CD45RA+ cells were left out. Sequencing used naive CD8+ T cells sorted from blood. The origin of the receptors is a man in his thirties or forties in good health.

V and J are TRBV7-2 and TRBJ2-7; 7 bases fit TRBD2. This CDR3 is 14 amino acids long. With V trimmed by 8 bases and J by 2 bases, 9 bases remained unmatched. The germline V gene has CDR1 SGHTA and CDR2 FQGNSA. The CDR3 DNA reads as TGTGCCAGCCGCCCGGGGGGTCTTACCTACGAGCAGTACTTC. This codes for CASRPGGLTYEQYF.

The V call is TRBV9, the J call TRBJ2-3; perhaps TRBD2 as D (6 bases). Trimming removed 3 bases at V and 3 bases at J, with 14 bases between. The CDR3 covers 15 residues. The germline CDR1 and CDR2 sequences are SGDLS and YYNGEE. The CDR3 sequence: CASSEYGRGTDTQYF. DNA of the CDR3: TGTGCCAGCAGCGAATACGGGAGAGGGACAGATACGCAGTATTTT.

The chain has TRBV2 and TRBJ2-7; 7 bases map to TRBD1. The CDR3 is 13 amino acids. Germline lookup yields CDR1 SNHLY and CDR2 FYNNEI. The V gene end was trimmed by 5 bases and the J gene end by 4 bases; junction bases not matched to a gene: 5. The CDR3 region has the DNA TGTGCCAGCAGTCAGTTCAGGGGGTACGAGCAGTACTTC. Residues: CASSQFRGYEQYF.

The chain has TRBV7-2 and TRBJ1-1, with D hard to call. From germline, CDR1 is SGHTA and CDR2 FQGNSA. This CDR3 is 17 amino acids long. The V end lost 5 bases, the J end lost 0 bases, and 19 bases lay between the germline ends. DNA for the CDR3: TGTGCCAGCAGCCTACGACTAGGTCAACCCTTGAACACTGAAGCTTTCTTT. Translation: CASSLRLGQPLNTEAFF.

This sequence joins TRBV19 and TRBJ1-1, with no clear D. The CDR3 runs to 11 residues. Trimming took off 5 bases at V and 0 bases at J, with 1 base between the two ends. Per germline, CDR1 LNHDA and CDR2 SQIVND (reference sequence). The DNA for the CDR3 is TGTGCCAGTAGTCTGAACACTGAAGCTTTCTTT. Encoded protein: CASSLNTEAFF.

As concerns this clone: Within the sample, other DNA sequences also encode this same CDR3. The CDR3 loop reads CASSEGGYEQYF. The DNA for the CDR3 is TGCGCCAGCAGTGAGGGGGGCTACGAGCAGTACTTC. The chain employs TRBV10-2 and TRBJ2-7, with D perhaps given as TRBD1 or TRBD2 (5 bases each). The CDR3 spans 12 residues. Germline V CDR1 and CDR2: WSHSY, SAAADI. The germline V and J ends were trimmed by 2 bases and 3 bases, with 5 bases remaining between them.

This rearrangement joins TRBV13 to TRBJ2-2; 8 nucleotides agree with TRBD1. The V gene's germline CDR1 is PRHDT and CDR2 FYEKMQ (reference sequence). V shed 5 bases and J 0 bases; nucleotides not matched to a gene: 11. This CDR3 is 18 amino acids long. CDR3 sequence reads: CASSALRLTGANTGELFF. The CDR3 bases are TGTGCCAGCAGCGCACTTCGACTGACAGGGGCGAACACCGGGGAGCTGTTTTTT.

This clone was found once. V and J are TRBV7-6 and TRBJ2-5, with D unresolved. The CDR3 loop spans 13 amino acids. Germline CDR1 is SGHVS and CDR2 is FNYEAQ. Trimming took 8 bases from V and 5 from J, leaving 15 bases between them. Here the CDR3 DNA reads TGTGCCAGCGGTCCCATGGTCGCGGAGACCCAGTACTTC. Amino acid sequence: CASGPMVAETQYF.

V is TRBV7-2 and J is TRBJ1-4; D possibly corresponds to TRBD1 (6 bases). Per germline, CDR1 SGHTA and CDR2 FQGNSA. This CDR3 is built from 12 residues. Trimming took off 6 bases at V and 10 bases at J, with 12 bases between the two ends. The CDR3 protein is CASSSGTPKLFF. Here the CDR3 DNA reads TGTGCCAGCAGTTCCGGGACACCAAAACTGTTTTTT.